These T cell receptor beta chains were read from a single sample in a study of cytomegalovirus exposure and HLA in healthy donors. Clones were sequenced by immunoSEQ multiplex PCR, and TCRdb holds only the in-frame ones, with some missing. The sample holds approximately 120,000 clones; 70% to 85% are singletons and the top ten take about 1.8%. Input material: PBMCs. The receptors derive from a man between 18 and 35 years old in good health and CMV-seronegative. The CDR3 runs from the conserved cysteine through the conserved F or W. A D gene is named only where the DNA matches it firmly. Some rows have no size entry. The others give once, few or many, or a class for an expanded clone.

cdr3_aa cdr3_nt v_call cdr3_length clone_size j_call d_call
CASSRRLGGTPNSSGNTIYF TGTGCCAGCAGCCGTCGCCTAGGTGGGACACCCAATTCCTCTGGAAACACCATATATTTT TRBV7-8 20 . TRBJ1-3 .
CAGGGANQPQHF TGTGCTGGCGGGGGGGCTAATCAGCCCCAGCATTTT TRBV6-6 12 . TRBJ1-5 .
CASSFPGGTEAFF TGTGCCAGCAGCTTCCCAGGGGGCACTGAAGCTTTCTTT TRBV5-4 13 . TRBJ1-1 TRBD1
CASSIQGHGYTF TGTGCCAGTAGTATACAGGGACACGGCTACACCTTC TRBV19 12 . TRBJ1-2 .
CASGETGAPSYEQYF TGTGCCAGCGGGGAGACAGGGGCCCCGTCCTACGAGCAGTACTTC TRBV2 15 . TRBJ2-7 TRBD1
CASRTDRDEKLFF TGTGCCAGCAGGACAGACCGTGATGAAAAACTGTTTTTT TRBV4-2 13 . TRBJ1-4 .
CASSRAVGNTIYF TGTGCCAGCAGCCGCGCCGTCGGAAACACCATATATTTT TRBV25-1 13 . TRBJ1-3 .
CASSPKDMNTEAFF TGTGCCAGCTCACCAAAAGACATGAACACTGAAGCTTTCTTT TRBV18 14 . TRBJ1-1 .
CASTRVSANEKLFF TGTGCCAGCACCAGGGTGTCGGCTAATGAAAAACTGTTTTTT TRBV2 14 . TRBJ1-4 .
CASSEHGQGGTQYF TGCGCCAGCAGTGAACATGGACAGGGTGGGACCCAGTACTTC TRBV10-2 14 once TRBJ2-5 TRBD1
CASTHTGTMNTGELFF TGTGCCAGCACCCACACCGGGACTATGAACACCGGGGAGCTGTTTTTT TRBV6-4 16 . TRBJ2-2 TRBD2
CASSETGGYQPQHF TGTGCCAGCTCAGAGACAGGGGGCTATCAGCCCCAGCATTTT TRBV18 14 . TRBJ1-5 TRBD1
CASSLGRNDRVSYNEQFF TGTGCCAGCAGCTTGGGGCGAAACGACAGGGTCTCCTACAATGAGCAGTTCTTC TRBV5-8 18 once TRBJ2-1 TRBD1
CASPKGGNADTQYF TGTGCCTCCCCGAAAGGCGGGAATGCAGATACGCAGTATTTT TRBV2 14 . TRBJ2-3 .
CASSEFGGGGTEAFF TGTGCCAGCAGTGAATTCGGGGGGGGTGGGACTGAAGCTTTCTTT TRBV25-1 15 . TRBJ1-1 .
CASTPGEGLGYTF TGTGCCAGCACCCCCGGGGAGGGTCTCGGCTACACCTTC TRBV6-1 13 . TRBJ1-2 .
CASSSGGLSYNEQFF TGTGCCAGCAGCAGCGGGGGCCTATCCTACAATGAGCAGTTCTTC TRBV7-9 15 . TRBJ2-1 TRBD2
CASSYRDRRETQYF TGTGCCAGCAGCTACCGGGACAGGAGAGAGACCCAGTACTTC TRBV5-6 14 . TRBJ2-5 TRBD1
CASMAAKGSNQPQHF TGTGCCAGCATGGCTGCGAAGGGGAGCAATCAGCCCCAGCATTTT TRBV27 15 . TRBJ1-5 .
CASSSQGIMNTEAFF TGTGCCAGCAGCTCCCAGGGAATCATGAACACTGAAGCTTTCTTT TRBV7-8 15 . TRBJ1-1 .
CASSNPGQRQPQHF TGTGCCAGCAGTAATCCGGGACAGAGGCAGCCCCAGCATTTT TRBV7-2 14 . TRBJ1-5 TRBD1
CASSRDNSNEAFF TGTGCCAGCAGCCGGGACAATAGTAATGAAGCTTTCTTT TRBV7-2 13 . TRBJ1-1 .
CASSEPGGRTEAFF TGTGCCAGCAGTGAGCCGGGGGGGCGAACTGAAGCTTTCTTT TRBV2 14 once TRBJ1-1 .
CASSYRDRGGKLFF TGTGCCAGCAGCTACCGGGACAGGGGGGGGAAACTGTTTTTT TRBV7-9 14 . TRBJ1-4 TRBD1
CASSQDATGSGNTIYF TGTGCCAGCAGCCAAGACGCCACAGGCAGTGGAAACACCATATATTTT TRBV4-2 16 . TRBJ1-3 .
CASSEVGREAFF TGTGCCAGCAGTGAAGTGGGCAGAGAAGCTTTCTTT TRBV6-5 12 . TRBJ1-1 .
CAIRGDTNYGYTF TGTGCCATCAGGGGGGACACCAACTATGGCTACACCTTC TRBV10-3 13 . TRBJ1-2 .
CASSPTTGGMYGYTF TGTGCCAGCAGCCCGACGACAGGGGGGATGTATGGCTACACCTTC TRBV7-9 15 . TRBJ1-2 TRBD1
CASSQEAGGYTF TGCGCCAGCAGCCAAGAGGCCGGGGGCTACACCTTC TRBV4-1 12 . TRBJ1-2 .
CSVQRGLGNTEAFF TGCAGCGTTCAGAGGGGGCTAGGGAACACTGAGGCTTTCTTT TRBV29-1 14 once TRBJ1-1 TRBD1
CASSQVRGVSLTGELFF TGCGCCAGCAGCCAAGTTAGGGGCGTGTCTCTCACCGGGGAGCTGTTTTTT TRBV4-1 17 . TRBJ2-2 .
CASSYSKPRATEAFF TGTGCCAGCAGTTACTCGAAGCCCAGGGCCACTGAAGCTTTCTTT TRBV6-5 15 . TRBJ1-1 .
CASSDASGTGELFF TGTGCCAGCAGTGACGCTAGCGGGACCGGGGAGCTGTTTTTT TRBV6-4 14 . TRBJ2-2 TRBD2
CASSPPTQGARNTGELFF TGTGCCAGTAGTCCCCCCACACAGGGGGCGCGTAACACCGGGGAGCTGTTTTTT TRBV19 18 once TRBJ2-2 TRBD1
CASSRTGEANSPLHF TGCGCCAGCAGCCGAACAGGTGAGGCGAATTCACCCCTCCACTTT TRBV5-1 15 . TRBJ1-6 .
CASSLASSYEQYF TGTGCCAGCAGTTTAGCCAGTTCCTACGAGCAGTACTTC TRBV27 13 . TRBJ2-7 .
CASSLRENQPQHF TGTGCCAGCAGTTTAAGGGAGAATCAGCCCCAGCATTTT TRBV27 13 . TRBJ1-5 .
CASSHFGNPGAFF TGTGCCAGCAGCCATTTCGGGAACCCCGGGGCTTTCTTT TRBV11-1 13 . TRBJ1-1 .